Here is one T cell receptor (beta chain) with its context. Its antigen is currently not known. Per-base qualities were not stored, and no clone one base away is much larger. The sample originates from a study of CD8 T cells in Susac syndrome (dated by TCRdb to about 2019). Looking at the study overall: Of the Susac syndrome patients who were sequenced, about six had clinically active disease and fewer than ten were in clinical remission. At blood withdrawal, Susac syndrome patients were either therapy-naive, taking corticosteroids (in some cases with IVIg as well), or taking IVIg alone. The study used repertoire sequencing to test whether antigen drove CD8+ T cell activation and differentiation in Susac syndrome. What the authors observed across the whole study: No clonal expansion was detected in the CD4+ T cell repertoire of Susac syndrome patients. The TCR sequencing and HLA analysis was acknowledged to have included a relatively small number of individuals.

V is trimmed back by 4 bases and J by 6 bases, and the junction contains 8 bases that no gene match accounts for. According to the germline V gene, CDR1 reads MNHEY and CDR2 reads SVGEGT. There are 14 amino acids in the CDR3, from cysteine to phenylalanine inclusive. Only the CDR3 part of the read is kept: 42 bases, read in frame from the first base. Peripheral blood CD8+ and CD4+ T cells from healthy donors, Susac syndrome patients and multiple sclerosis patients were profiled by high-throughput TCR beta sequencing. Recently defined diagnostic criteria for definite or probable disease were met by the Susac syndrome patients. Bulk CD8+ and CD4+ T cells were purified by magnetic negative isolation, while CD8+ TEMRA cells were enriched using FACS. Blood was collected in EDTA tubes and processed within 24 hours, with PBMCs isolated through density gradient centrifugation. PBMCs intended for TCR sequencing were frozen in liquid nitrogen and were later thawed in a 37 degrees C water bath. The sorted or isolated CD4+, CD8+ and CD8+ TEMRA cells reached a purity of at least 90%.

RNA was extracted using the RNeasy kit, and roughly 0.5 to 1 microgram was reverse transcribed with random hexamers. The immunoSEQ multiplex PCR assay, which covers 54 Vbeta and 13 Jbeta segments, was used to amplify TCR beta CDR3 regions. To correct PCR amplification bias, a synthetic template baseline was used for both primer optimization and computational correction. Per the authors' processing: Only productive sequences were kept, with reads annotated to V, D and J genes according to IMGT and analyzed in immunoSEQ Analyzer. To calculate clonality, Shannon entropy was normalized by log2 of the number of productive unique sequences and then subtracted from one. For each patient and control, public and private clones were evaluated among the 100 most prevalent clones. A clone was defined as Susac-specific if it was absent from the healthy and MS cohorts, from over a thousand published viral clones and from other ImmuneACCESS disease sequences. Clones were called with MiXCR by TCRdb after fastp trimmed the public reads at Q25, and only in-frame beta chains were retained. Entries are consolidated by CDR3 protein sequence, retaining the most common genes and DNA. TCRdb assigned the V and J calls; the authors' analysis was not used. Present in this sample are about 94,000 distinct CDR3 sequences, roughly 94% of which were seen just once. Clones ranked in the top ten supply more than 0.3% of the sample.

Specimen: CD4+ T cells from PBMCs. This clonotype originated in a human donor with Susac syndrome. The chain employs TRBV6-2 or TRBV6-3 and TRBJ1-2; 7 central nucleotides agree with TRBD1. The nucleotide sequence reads TGTGCCAGCAGTTTTACAGGGGCCTGGGATGGCTACACCTTC. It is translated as CASSFTGAWDGYTF.